This T cell receptor beta chain came from a study of blood T cell repertoires in COVID-19 (dated by TCRdb to 2020 to 2021). Background for the entire study: The collaborator samples originated in the United States, Italy and Spain and spanned the acute and convalescent phases of COVID-19. Subjects who had been exposed to COVID-19, were actively infected with it, or had recovered from it provided the deeply sampled blood TCRbeta repertoires that made up the dataset. Where available, HLA class I and class II types were taken from metadata supplied by the sample provider and were not determined by assay-based typing. The samples were drawn from the first 160 participants of the ongoing ImmuneRACE study and from 1,254 subjects provided by 6 global collaborators. A freely available public database, intended as a resource for researchers studying the immune response to SARS-CoV-2, is where the repertoires were released. A de-identified subject ID, COVID-19 status, age in years and sex were almost always included in the sample metadata. The prospective study material was composed of cDNA or gDNA derived from T cells, B-cell-depleted T cells, or PBMCs. The study at large found these results: How much clinical and demographic metadata was included differed by source and by participant, and the metadata was provided uncurated.

This clone was seen a handful of times. Its antigen target is currently unknown. No qualities accompany the bases; no much larger clone lies one base away. Ends trimmed: V by 2 bases, J by 5 bases; bases unmatched to a gene: 8. For CDR1 and CDR2, the germline V gene lists SGHTA and FQGTGA. Including the terminal cysteine and phenylalanine, the CDR3 comprises 15 residues. Of the read, only the CDR3 DNA is kept; its 45 bases are in frame from base 1. The immunoSEQ Assay, a bias-controlled multiplex PCR, was used to amplify TCRbeta CDR3 regions from genomic DNA. On the authors' methods: Within the assay, amplification of reference gene primers was used to estimate how many nucleated cells each sample contained. Sequence reads were collapsed and filtered to measure the absolute abundance of every unique TCRbeta CDR3 rearrangement. For each sample, productive Simpson clonality was calculated by taking the square root of Simpson's diversity index across productive rearrangements. TCRdb took this table from immuneACCESS and kept in-frame rearrangements with V and J called. Such tables lack part of the clones; where checked against another copy, unresolved V genes explain under half of the gap, and the rest is unexplained. That table supplies the V and J calls and clone size; D and trimming were determined from the DNA. For this sample the table gives 200,000 to 250,000 clones, of which about 79% were detected only once. The ten biggest clones cover about 1.3% of the sample.

In the prospective study, participants were about 18 to 95 years old, resided in about 25 geographic areas of the United States, and were enrolled through a virtual design. To assign participants to cohorts, the prospective study relied on clinical history that participants themselves reported in a screening survey and a study questionnaire. Each participant in the prospective study had whole blood, serum and a nasopharyngeal or oropharyngeal swab collected by mobile phlebotomists. Over a roughly 2-month period, participants in the prospective study had the option of providing additional blood draws and questionnaires. Blood samples from the prospective study were shipped frozen or at room temperature prior to DNA extraction.

Material: PBMCs or T cells enriched from blood (not recorded which). The sequence derives from a woman aged 40 to 49 with acute COVID-19. The chain uses TRBV7-3 and TRBJ2-5, and TRBD2 matches 7 of the central bases. The CDR3 loop reads CASSLGREIQETQYF. The nucleotide sequence reads TGTGCCAGCAGCTTAGGGCGGGAGATTCAGGAGACCCAGTACTTC.